Presented here are 23 T cell receptor beta chains from one specimen sequenced in a study of beta chain features in type 1 diabetes. No cognate antigen is known for these TCRs. Study-wide results and limits: Moderate but significant shortening of TCRB CDR3s was recorded in all four CD4+ subsets from Type 1 diabetes patients.

Expressed TCRB transcripts were sequenced because the isolated RNA had all been reverse transcribed beforehand. Repertoires were generated with immunoSEQ multiplex PCR, while TCRdb's copy carries only in-frame clones and drops some. The profile covers roughly 230,000 clones, with approximately 11% appearing a single time and around 0.017% taken by the ten largest. Sequencing was performed on naive CD4+ T cells from blood. The receptors here all came from a man aged 25-45 years with type 1 diabetes.

There are a few counts of this clone. This sequence joins TRBV7-9 and TRBJ2-7; 7 bases match TRBD1. With V trimmed by 0 bases and J by 0 bases, 8 bases remained unmatched. The CDR3 totals 17 residues. Germline CDR1 and CDR2: SEHNR and FQNEAQ (reference sequence). The CDR3 nucleotides are TGTGCCAGCAGCTTAGCCATATTAAGGGACAGCTCCTACGAGCAGTACTTC. It codes for CASSLAILRDSSYEQYF.

The genes are TRBV5-1 and TRBJ2-2, with 8 bases lining up with TRBD2. Germline CDR1 and CDR2: SGHRS and YFSETQ. The CDR3 spans 15 residues. The V gene end was trimmed by 6 bases and the J gene end by 3 bases; junction bases not matched to a gene: 7. The CDR3 spells CASTQRGTHTGELFF. The CDR3 DNA reads TGCGCCAGCACTCAGCGGGGGACTCACACCGGGGAGCTGTTTTTT.

The CDR3 sequence is CASSQDSAGGRYEQYF. CDR3 bases: TGCGCCAGCAGCCAAGATTCGGCGGGGGGGCGTTACGAGCAGTACTTC. V and J are TRBV4-1 and TRBJ2-7; TRBD2 matches 9 bases. Germline values: CDR1 MGHRA, CDR2 YSYEKL. CDR3 length: 16 amino acids. V dropped 0 bases and J dropped 4; count of bases not matched to a gene: 7.

In its sample, this clone was seen a few times. The chain combines TRBV19 with TRBJ2-7; tentatively, D is TRBD2 (6 bases). The V gene lost 5 bases and the J gene lost 3 bases, with 11 bases spanning the gap. This CDR3 is 13 amino acids long. From germline, CDR1 is LNHDA and CDR2 SQIVND (reference sequence). The CDR3 nucleotides read TGTGCCAGTAGTCATACGGGAGTCTACGAGCAGTACTTC. Amino acids: CASSHTGVYEQYF.

As to this clone: The same CDR3 is also encoded by other DNA sequences in this sample. The genes are TRBV20-1 and TRBJ2-5; no clear D. Per the germline V gene, CDR1 is DFQATT and CDR2 is SNEGSKA (reference sequence). The ends were cut back, 5 bases at V and 4 bases at J, with 5 bases in the middle. The CDR3 covers 10 residues. DNA for the CDR3: TGCAGTGCTCGGAGAGAGACCCAGTACTTC. Protein product: CSARRETQYF.

The V gene is TRBV2, the J gene TRBJ1-6, with 10 bases aligning to TRBD1. V trimming: 7 bases; J trimming: 5 bases; junction bases outside the gene matches: 2. This CDR3 is built from 14 residues. Looked up from germline, CDR1 is SNHLY and CDR2 is FYNNEI. In DNA, the CDR3 is TGTGCCAGCAATGGACAGGGGGATAATTCACCCCTCCACTTT. This encodes CASNGQGDNSPLHF.

The chain has TRBV29-1 and TRBJ2-5; 7 nucleotides agree with TRBD2. CDR1 is SQVTM and CDR2 is ANQGSEA in the germline V gene. The J segment lost 5 bases and the V segment lost 3 bases, leaving 3 bases of the junction unmatched. The CDR3 length is 12 residues. DNA for the CDR3: TGCAGCGTTGACACGGGAGGTGAGACCCAGTACTTC. This sequence encodes CSVDTGGETQYF.

This clone came up a few times. This chain connects TRBV7-2 to TRBJ2-1; perhaps TRBD2 as D (5 bases). Germline-derived CDR1 and CDR2 are SGHTA and FQGNSA. The CDR3 has 16 amino acids. V was pared by 3 bases and J by 4 bases, with 16 bases between. CDR3 residues: CASSFPRLSGYNEQFF. The CDR3 DNA is TGTGCCAGCAGCTTCCCACGGTTATCGGGATACAATGAGCAGTTCTTC.

CDR3 nucleotide sequence: TGTGCCTGGACCATGAGCACAGGGGGCTACGAGCAGTACTTC. It encodes CAWTMSTGGYEQYF. The chain is built from TRBV30 and TRBJ2-7; 8 bases agree with TRBD1. V lost 4 bases to trimming and J lost 3 bases; unmatched junction nucleotides: 8. The CDR3 covers 14 residues. Germline loops: CDR1 GTSNPN, CDR2 SVGIG (reference sequence).

The chain couples TRBV7-9 to TRBJ2-3; maybe TRBD1 (6 bases). Germline values: CDR1 SEHNR, CDR2 FQNEAQ (reference sequence). V was pared by 1 base and J by 13 bases, with 15 bases between. CDR3 length: 13 amino acids. In DNA form, the CDR3 reads TGTGCCAGCAGCTTAGGACAAGGACAGAACGAGTATTTT. It codes for CASSLGQGQNEYF.

The chain employs TRBV7-8 and TRBJ2-6; tentatively, D is TRBD1 (5 bases). Trimming stripped 2 bases from V and 2 bases from J, with 7 bases between. The CDR3 is 15 amino acids. Germline V gene lookup returns CDR1 SGHVS and CDR2 FQNEAQ. Here the CDR3 DNA reads TGTGCCAGCAGCTTACCAGGGACTGGGGCCAACGTCCTGACTTTC. It specifies CASSLPGTGANVLTF.

This rearrangement joins TRBV2 to TRBJ2-1; D perhaps matches TRBD2 (7 bases). Germline V gives CDR1 SNHLY, CDR2 FYNNEI. V shed 6 bases and J shed 3 bases, with 15 bases lying between them. The CDR3 loop spans 15 amino acids. CDR3 loop: CASSQEGGSYNEQFF. The CDR3 DNA follows: TGTGCCAGCAGCCAAGAGGGGGGGAGCTACAATGAGCAGTTCTTC.

V and J are TRBV28 and TRBJ2-7, with 7 bases aligning to TRBD2. This CDR3 has 17 amino acids. Per germline, CDR1 MDHEN and CDR2 SYDVKM. After removal of 3 bases from V and 0 bases from J, the junction contained 11 bases not matched to a gene. This CDR3 reads CASSLVGIAGSSYEQYF. CDR3 coding DNA: TGTGCCAGCAGTTTGGTGGGGATAGCGGGTTCCTCCTACGAGCAGTACTTC. Complete variable domain (other parts from reference TRBV28 and TRBJ2-7): DVKVTQSSRYLVKRTGEKVFLECVQDMDHENMFWYRQDPGLGLRLIYFSYDVKMKEKGDIPEGYSVSREKKERFSLILESASTNQTSMYLCASSLVGIAGSSYEQYFGPGTRLTVT.

This clone was counted between two and nine times. This chain links TRBV19 with TRBJ2-7; D might be TRBD1 (5 bases). This CDR3 comprises 10 residues. Germline CDR1 reads LNHDA; CDR2 reads SQIVND (reference sequence). Trimming took 8 bases from V and 5 from J, leaving 7 bases between them. The CDR3 loop is CASGADEQYF. The CDR3 DNA follows: TGTGCCAGTGGGGCGGACGAGCAGTACTTC.

The rearrangement links TRBV30 to TRBJ2-1; possibly TRBD2 for D (5 bases). The V and J ends lost 2 bases and 3 bases respectively, with 11 bases between them. Germline V lookup: CDR1 GTSNPN, CDR2 SVGIG (reference sequence). The CDR3 consists of 14 residues. CDR3 bases: TGTGCCTGGAGTCACAACCGGGGCTACAATGAGCAGTTCTTC. It yields the protein CAWSHNRGYNEQFF.

J is TRBJ1-5 and V is TRBV10-3, with 10 bases fitting TRBD1. Germline CDR1 is ENHRY and CDR2 is SYGVKD. V trimming: 6 bases; J trimming: 6 bases; junction bases outside the gene matches: 5. The CDR3 consists of 14 residues. CDR3: CAIRGQGSGQPQHF. The CDR3 nucleotides are TGTGCCATCAGGGGACAGGGGTCGGGTCAGCCCCAGCATTTT.

This clone was counted a few times. The V call is TRBV29-1, the J call TRBJ2-3; TRBD1 aligns across 11 bases. Germline CDR1 is SQVTM and CDR2 is ANQGSEA. This CDR3 spans 13 amino acids. Losses at the gene ends were 6 bases for V and 5 bases for J; bases not matched to a gene: 4. DNA for the CDR3: TGCAGCGTGAGGACAGGGGGCTTAGATACGCAGTATTTT. Its protein is CSVRTGGLDTQYF.

This clone was found a few times. The chain recombines TRBV7-2 with TRBJ1-1; tentative D call: TRBD1 (6 bases). CDR3 length: 14 amino acids. V was clipped by 5 bases and J by 1 base, with 11 bases between them. The V gene's germline CDR1 is SGHTA and CDR2 FQGNSA. CDR3 residues: CASSAWTENTEAFF. For the CDR3, the DNA is TGTGCCAGCAGCGCTTGGACAGAGAACACTGAAGCTTTCTTT.

This clone was picked up a small number of times. The genes are TRBV7-3 and TRBJ2-5; 8 positions match TRBD1. With 5 bases clipped from V and 0 bases from J, the junction kept 5 bases outside the gene matches. From germline, CDR1 is SGHTA and CDR2 FQGTGA. The CDR3 runs 15 residues. The CDR3 DNA reads as TGTGCCAGCAGCCACTGGACAGGGCACCAAGAGACCCAGTACTTC. Translating gives CASSHWTGHQETQYF. Full variable domain (missing parts from reference TRBV7-3 and TRBJ2-5): GAGVSQTPSNKVTEKGKYVELRCDPISGHTALYWYRQSLGQGPEFLIYFQGTGAADDSGLPNDRFFAVRPEGSVSTLKIQRTERGDSAVYLCASSHWTGHQETQYFGPGTRLLVL.

The rearrangement uses TRBV4-1 and TRBJ2-3; 12 bases line up with TRBD2. The CDR3 length is 17 residues. CDR1 MGHRA and CDR2 YSYEKL come from the germline V gene. Unmatched junction bases numbered 11, after V lost 4 bases and J lost 6 bases. CDR3 DNA: TGCGCCAGCAGCCTCACTCGGACTAGCGGGGTGAGGGATACGCAGTATTTT. Translation: CASSLTRTSGVRDTQYF.

There are a few counts of this clone. The V and J genes are TRBV7-2 and TRBJ1-4; no clear D gene. From germline, CDR1 is SGHTA and CDR2 FQGNSA. V lost 0 bases and J 7 bases, leaving 9 bases between the germline ends. The CDR3 spans 14 residues. Here the CDR3 reads CASSLAASGEKLFF. The CDR3 DNA reads as TGTGCCAGCAGCTTAGCGGCCAGCGGTGAAAAACTGTTTTTT.

This clone was seen more than once but under ten times. The chain uses TRBV6-5 and TRBJ2-1; 8 positions agree with TRBD1. This CDR3 comprises 14 residues. CDR1 is MNHEY and CDR2 is SVGAGI in the germline V gene. The J segment lost 0 bases and the V segment lost 6 bases, leaving 1 base of the junction unmatched. CDR3 amino acids: CASSGQGSYNEQFF. In nucleotides, the CDR3 is TGTGCCAGCAGCGGACAGGGCTCCTACAATGAGCAGTTCTTC.

The J gene is TRBJ1-2, the V gene TRBV7-9; D might be TRBD1 (5 bases). This CDR3 spans 13 amino acids. The V end was cut by 4 bases, the J end by 2 bases, with 8 bases between. CDR1 and CDR2 (germline): SEHNR, FQNEAQ (reference sequence). CDR3 protein: CASSSQGNYGYTF. The DNA of the CDR3 is TGTGCCAGCAGCTCCCAGGGAAACTATGGCTACACCTTC.